These 6 T cell receptor beta chains share one sample of origin, sequenced in a study of identical twins. MiXCR was run by TCRdb on the 5' RACE reads, yielding one entry per CDR3 protein. Seen here are approximately 300,000 distinct CDR3 sequences, roughly 9% observed once, and the top ten hold around 7.1%. A further study also used this sample, focusing on yellow fever vaccine responses in identical twins.

The sequencing sample was made of CD8+ T cells sorted from blood. The origin of the receptors is a woman under 30 in good health.

This clonotype has at least ten counts. The V gene is TRBV7-9, the J gene TRBJ2-6; maybe TRBD1 (6 bases). The CDR3 consists of 15 residues. Between the trimmed V and J ends, which lost 11 bases and 1 base, there was a span of 15 bases. The germline V gene has CDR1 SEHNR and CDR2 FQNEAQ (reference sequence). The DNA for the CDR3 is TGTGCCTGTGAGGGGACACCTTCTGGGGCCAACGTCCTGACTTTC. Translation gives CACEGTPSGANVLTF. The whole variable domain, remainder taken from reference TRBV7-9 and TRBJ2-6, is DTGVSQNPRHKITKRGQNVTFRCDPISEHNRLYWYRQTLGQGPEFLTYFQNEAQLEKSRLLSDRFSAERPKGSFSTLEIQRTEQGDSAMYLCACEGTPSGANVLTFGAGSRLTVL.

The rearrangement links TRBV11-2 to TRBJ2-2, with TRBD2 matching over 8 bases. Trimming removed 4 bases from V and 5 bases from J; junction bases left unmatched: 15. This CDR3 comprises 18 residues. Germline CDR1 reads SGHAT; CDR2 reads FQNNGV. The CDR3 is CASSSTHTGGAGTGELFF. CDR3 coding DNA: TGTGCCAGCAGCTCCACTCACACCGGGGGGGCGGGGACCGGGGAGCTGTTTTTT.

There are a few counts of this clonotype. J is TRBJ2-7 and V is TRBV5-6, with 9 bases lining up with TRBD1. The CDR3 loop spans 13 amino acids. Germline V gene data show CDR1 as SGHDT and CDR2 as YYEEEE. The junction had 3 bases not matched to a gene; V was cut back by 6 bases and J by 2 bases. This CDR3 is CASTDRGTYEQYF. DNA for the CDR3: TGTGCCAGCACGGACAGGGGAACCTACGAGCAGTACTTC.

This clonotype was counted a few times. The gene calls are TRBV10-2 and TRBJ1-4, with 7 bases fitting TRBD1. Germline loops: CDR1 WSHSY, CDR2 SAAADI. The CDR3 runs 15 residues. Trimming cost V 0 bases and J 4 bases; bases outside gene matches: 2. This CDR3 reads CASSESQGVNEKLFF. The CDR3, as DNA: TGCGCCAGCAGTGAGTCGCAGGGGGTTAATGAAAAACTGTTTTTT.

This clonotype was picked up one time. This sequence joins TRBV2 and TRBJ2-1, with 7 positions matching TRBD1. Germline loops: CDR1 SNHLY, CDR2 FYNNEI. The V and J ends lost 7 bases and 9 bases, in that order; junction bases with no gene match: 6. The CDR3 runs to 12 residues. CDR3: CASIEGAGEQFF. The CDR3 nucleotides read TGTGCCAGCATTGAGGGGGCTGGTGAGCAGTTCTTC.

This clonotype has a count of ten or more. The chain links TRBV29-1 to TRBJ2-1; D not certain. V lost 7 bases to trimming and J lost 5 bases, with 15 bases between them. The germline CDR1 and CDR2 sequences are SQVTM and ANQGSEA. This CDR3 region has 13 residues. This CDR3 reads CSAERVADNEQFF. For the CDR3, the DNA is TGCAGCGCTGAGCGTGTTGCGGACAATGAGCAGTTCTTC.